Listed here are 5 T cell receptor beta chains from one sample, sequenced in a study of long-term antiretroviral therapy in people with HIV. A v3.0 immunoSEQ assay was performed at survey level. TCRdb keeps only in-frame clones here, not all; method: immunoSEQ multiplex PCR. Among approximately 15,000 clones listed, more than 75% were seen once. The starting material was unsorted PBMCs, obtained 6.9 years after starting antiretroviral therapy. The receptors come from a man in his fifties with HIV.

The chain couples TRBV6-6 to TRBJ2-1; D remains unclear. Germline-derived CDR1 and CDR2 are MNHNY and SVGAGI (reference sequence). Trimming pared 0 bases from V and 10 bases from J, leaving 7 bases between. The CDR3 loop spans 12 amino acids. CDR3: CASSYSTPEQFF. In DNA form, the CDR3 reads TGTGCCAGCAGTTACTCGACGCCGGAGCAGTTCTTC.

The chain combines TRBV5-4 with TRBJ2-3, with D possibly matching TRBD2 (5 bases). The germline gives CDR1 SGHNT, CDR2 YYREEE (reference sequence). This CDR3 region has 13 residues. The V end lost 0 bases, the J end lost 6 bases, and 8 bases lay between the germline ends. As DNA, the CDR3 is TGTGCCAGCAGCTTGGACGGACTTGATACGCAGTATTTT. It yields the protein CASSLDGLDTQYF.

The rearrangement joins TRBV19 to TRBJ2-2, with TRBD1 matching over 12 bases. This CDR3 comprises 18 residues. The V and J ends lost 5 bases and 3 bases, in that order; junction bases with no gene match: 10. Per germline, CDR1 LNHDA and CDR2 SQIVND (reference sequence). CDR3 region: CASSPLMGQGADTGELFF. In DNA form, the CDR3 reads TGTGCCAGTAGTCCGTTAATGGGACAGGGGGCAGACACCGGGGAGCTGTTTTTT.

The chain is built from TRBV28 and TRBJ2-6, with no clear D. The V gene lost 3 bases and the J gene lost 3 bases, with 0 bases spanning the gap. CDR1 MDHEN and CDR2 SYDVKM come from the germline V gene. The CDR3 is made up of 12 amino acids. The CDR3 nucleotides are TGTGCCAGCAGTTTTGGGGCCAACGTCCTGACTTTC. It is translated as CASSFGANVLTF.

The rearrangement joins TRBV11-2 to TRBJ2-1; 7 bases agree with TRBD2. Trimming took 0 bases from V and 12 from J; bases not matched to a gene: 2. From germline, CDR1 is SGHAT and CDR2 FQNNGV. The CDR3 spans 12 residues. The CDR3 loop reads CASSLEWEGQFF. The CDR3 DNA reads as TGTGCCAGCAGCTTAGAATGGGAGGGGCAGTTCTTC.